The 32 T cell receptor beta chains below were found in one sample sequenced in a study of blood T cell repertoires in COVID-19. Method: immunoSEQ multiplex PCR; TCRdb's copy keeps in-frame clones and lacks some. The sample includes just under 80,000 clones, roughly 78% of them seen just once. The sequencing input was peripheral blood. The origin of the receptors is a woman aged 65 to 85 with acute or convalescent COVID-19.

This clone was recorded only once. The V gene is TRBV7-2, the J gene TRBJ2-3; tentatively, D is TRBD1 (6 bases). Germline CDR1 is SGHTA and CDR2 is FQGNSA. Trimming stripped 2 bases from V and 6 bases from J, with 9 bases between. The CDR3 is made up of 13 amino acids. Written as DNA, the CDR3 is TGTGCCAGCAGCTTATTAAGGGGGGATACGCAGTATTTT. Translation: CASSLLRGDTQYF.

The J gene is TRBJ2-2, the V gene TRBV29-1; D perhaps matches TRBD1 (5 bases). The V end lost 2 bases, the J end lost 6 bases, and 16 bases lay between the germline ends. This CDR3 comprises 15 residues. CDR1 is SQVTM, CDR2 ANQGSEA, per germline. CDR3 in amino acids: CSVELVDPGSGELFF. DNA for the CDR3: TGCAGCGTTGAATTAGTGGACCCAGGGTCCGGGGAGCTGTTTTTT.

The chain links TRBV18 to TRBJ1-1; D unclear. V lost 4 bases to trimming and J lost 7 bases, with 13 bases between them. The length of the CDR3 is 13 residues. Germline CDR1 reads KGHSH; CDR2 reads LQKENI. CDR3 sequence: CASSQVNSGEAFF. In nucleotides, the CDR3 is TGTGCCAGCTCACAGGTCAACTCGGGTGAAGCTTTCTTT.

The chain uses TRBV10-3 and TRBJ1-1; weak D call: TRBD1 (6 bases). Trimming stripped 7 bases from V and 1 base from J, with 10 bases between. Germline lookup yields CDR1 ENHRY and CDR2 SYGVKD. The CDR3 has 13 residues. CDR3 sequence reads: CAIKTGPNTEAFF. CDR3 coding DNA: TGTGCCATCAAGACAGGACCGAACACTGAAGCTTTCTTT.

V gene TRBV5-1 combines with J gene TRBJ1-1; 11 bases match TRBD1. Germline CDR1 reads SGHRS; CDR2 reads YFSETQ. The CDR3 has 14 amino acids. The ends lost 3 bases at V and 7 bases at J; junction bases unmatched: 5. The CDR3 DNA follows: TGCGCCAGCAGCTCCGGACAGGGGGCGGATGAAGCTTTCTTT. Protein sequence: CASSSGQGADEAFF.

The chain carries TRBV24-1 and TRBJ1-5; possible D gene TRBD1, 5 bases. There are 14 residues in the CDR3. V lost 5 bases and J 3 bases, leaving 10 bases between the germline ends. Germline V gene lookup returns CDR1 KGHDR and CDR2 SFDVKD. The CDR3: CATSVGANNQPQHF. For the CDR3, the DNA is TGTGCCACCAGTGTAGGGGCAAACAATCAGCCCCAGCATTTT.

The CDR3 protein is CASSSQGNQPQHF. CDR3 DNA sequence: TGTGCCAGCAGCTCTCAGGGGAATCAGCCCCAGCATTTT. The V and J genes are TRBV7-2 and TRBJ1-5, with a weak D call TRBD1 (6 bases). The length of the CDR3 is 13 residues. Germline loops: CDR1 SGHTA, CDR2 FQGNSA. V was shortened by 4 bases and J by 4 bases, with 8 bases between the two germline ends.

The V and J genes are TRBV6-2 or TRBV6-3 and TRBJ2-1; TRBD2 matches 12 bases. The CDR3 contains 15 residues. Germline CDR1 MNHEY, CDR2 SVGEGT. Unmatched junction bases numbered 8, after V lost 2 bases and J lost 12 bases. The CDR3 coding sequence is TGTGCCAGCAGTTACCAGCTAGCGGGGGGGCCTCGGCAGTTCTTC. Translating it yields CASSYQLAGGPRQFF.

CDR3 loop: CASSFTSGGELFF. In DNA, the CDR3 is TGTGCCAGCAGCTTTACTAGCGGGGGGGAGCTGTTTTTT. The genes are TRBV7-3 and TRBJ2-2; 9 bases match TRBD2. The V gene end was trimmed by 3 bases and the J gene end by 8 bases; junction bases not matched to a gene: 1. The length of the CDR3 is 13 residues. Looked up from germline, CDR1 is SGHTA and CDR2 is FQGTGA.

This chain joins TRBV3-1 (or the pseudogene TRBV3-2) and TRBJ1-5; TRBD1 matches at 8 bases. Looked up from germline, CDR1 is LGHDT and CDR2 is YNNKEL (reference sequence). The CDR3 contains 13 residues. Trimming at V came to 1 base and at J to 9 bases, leaving 2 bases not matched to a gene. The CDR3 sequence: CASSQGRGRPQHF. CDR3 DNA: TGTGCCAGCAGCCAAGGCAGGGGGCGGCCCCAGCATTTT.

V usage is TRBV6-1 and J usage is TRBJ1-2, with 8 bases that match TRBD1. Per the germline V gene, CDR1 is MNHNS and CDR2 is SASEGT. The junction had 6 bases not matched to a gene; V was cut back by 4 bases and J by 2 bases. The CDR3 is 15 amino acids. CDR3: CASSVAQGANYGYTF. Here the CDR3 DNA reads TGTGCCAGCAGTGTAGCCCAGGGGGCGAACTATGGCTACACCTTC.

The V call is TRBV6-1, the J call TRBJ2-2; 8 bases fit TRBD2. Germline loops: CDR1 MNHNS, CDR2 SASEGT. The V gene end was trimmed by 4 bases and the J gene end by 6 bases; junction bases not matched to a gene: 10. CDR3 size: 16 residues. Written as DNA, the CDR3 is TGTGCCAGCAGTGCTGGGACTAGTTTACAATCCGGGGAGCTGTTTTTT. This sequence encodes CASSAGTSLQSGELFF.

The chain joins TRBV5-1 to TRBJ1-4; D call uncertain. There are 14 residues in the CDR3. The V gene lost 3 bases and the J gene lost 2 bases, with 8 bases spanning the gap. Per the germline V gene, CDR1 is SGHRS and CDR2 is YFSETQ. CDR3 amino acids: CASSYGYTNEKLFF. The CDR3 DNA follows: TGCGCCAGCAGCTACGGTTATACTAATGAAAAACTGTTTTTT.

The chain combines TRBV7-9 with TRBJ1-3; 7 bases map to TRBD1. The CDR3 has 16 amino acids. Germline assignment: CDR1 SEHNR and CDR2 FQNEAQ (reference sequence). Germline trimming cut 5 bases from V and 0 bases from J; bases unmatched to any gene: 7. The CDR3 region has the DNA TGTGCCAGCAGCGGGCCCGACAGGGTCTCTGGAAACACCATATATTTT. Residues: CASSGPDRVSGNTIYF.

V and J are TRBV4-3 and TRBJ2-5; TRBD1 is a possible D gene (8 bases). V lost 4 bases to trimming and J lost 5 bases, with 17 bases between them. Germline CDR1 and CDR2: LGHNA and YSLEER. The CDR3 covers 15 residues. The DNA for the CDR3 is TGCGCCAGCAGCCCGACCGACAGGGGAGGGGAGACCCAGTACTTC. Its translation is CASSPTDRGGETQYF.

This clone appeared a single time. The CDR3 loop is CASSEGGTRGYTF. The CDR3 region has the DNA TGTGCCAGCAGTGAGGGGGGGACTCGCGGCTACACCTTC. The V gene is TRBV6-4, the J gene TRBJ1-2, with D perhaps TRBD1 (5 bases). Germline CDR1 is MRHNA and CDR2 is SNTAGT. V lost 3 bases to trimming and J lost 8 bases, with 13 bases between them. This CDR3 has 13 residues.

On this clone: A read error may account for a junction end that differs from germline. The same CDR3 is also encoded by other DNA sequences in this sample. The V and J genes are TRBV5-1 and TRBJ2-7; perhaps TRBD2 as D (7 bases). Germline lookup yields CDR1 SGHRS and CDR2 YFSETQ. The CDR3 has 14 residues. CDR3 loop: CASSYGGHSYEQYF. The CDR3 coding sequence is TGCGCCAGTAGCTACGGGGGGCACTCCTACGAGCAGTACTTC.

The gene calls are TRBV5-4 and TRBJ1-2, with a tentative D call TRBD1 (6 bases). Germline assignment: CDR1 SGHNT and CDR2 YYREEE (reference sequence). Trimming took 1 base from V and 3 from J, leaving 10 bases between them. The CDR3 is made up of 14 amino acids. In DNA form, the CDR3 reads TGTGCCAGCAGCTTGATGGGGGCACACTATGGCTACACCTTC. This codes for CASSLMGAHYGYTF.

This clone turned up a few times. The chain carries TRBV6-2 or TRBV6-3 and TRBJ2-2; the D gene is possibly TRBD2 (6 bases). V lost 6 bases to trimming and J lost 3 bases, with 23 bases between them. From germline, CDR1 is MNHEY and CDR2 SVGEGT. The CDR3 is 18 residues long. CDR3 coding DNA: TGTGCCAGCAGCCCCGGACTACGACATGGGGACGACACCGGGGAGCTGTTTTTT. Its translation is CASSPGLRHGDDTGELFF.

This rearrangement joins TRBV6-2 or TRBV6-3 to TRBJ2-5; D is possibly TRBD2 (5 bases). Looked up from germline, CDR1 is MNHEY and CDR2 is SVGEGT. Trimming removed 5 bases at V and 2 bases at J, with 21 bases between. This CDR3 contains 17 residues. In DNA form, the CDR3 reads TGTGCCAGCAGTACCTCCCATACACGGGGAATACAAGAGACCCAGTACTTC. Translating it yields CASSTSHTRGIQETQYF.

This sequence joins TRBV6-2 or TRBV6-3 and TRBJ1-2; a weak D match, TRBD1 (6 bases). Germline V gene data show CDR1 as MNHEY and CDR2 as SVGEGT. The V end lost 6 bases, the J end lost 2 bases, and 19 bases lay between the germline ends. The CDR3 has 16 amino acids. This CDR3 reads CASSPPGQPPNYGYTF. CDR3 in DNA: TGTGCCAGCAGCCCCCCTGGACAGCCCCCCAACTATGGCTACACCTTC.

V is TRBV7-9 and J is TRBJ2-7, with a weak D call TRBD1 (6 bases). Germline assignment: CDR1 SEHNR and CDR2 FQNEAQ (reference sequence). The CDR3 is 15 residues long. Trimming stripped 4 bases from V and 1 base from J, with 14 bases between. The CDR3 sequence: CASSSRLDSSYEQYF. The CDR3 DNA follows: TGTGCCAGCAGCTCGCGATTGGACAGTTCCTACGAGCAGTACTTC.

V and J are TRBV18 and TRBJ2-6; 8 nucleotides agree with TRBD1. Germline V lookup: CDR1 KGHSH, CDR2 LQKENI. Germline trimming cut 4 bases from V and 0 bases from J; bases unmatched to any gene: 14. The CDR3 extends over 20 amino acids. CDR3: CASSRYSGTGPFSGANVLTF. The CDR3 DNA reads TGTGCCAGCTCACGCTATTCCGGGACAGGACCCTTCTCTGGGGCCAACGTCCTGACTTTC.

V is TRBV7-9 and J is TRBJ2-7; D is possibly TRBD2 (6 bases). CDR3 length equals 13 residues. V lost 5 bases to trimming and J lost 3 bases, with 11 bases between them. The germline CDR1 and CDR2 sequences are SEHNR and FQNEAQ (reference sequence). CDR3 in amino acids: CASSRGNDYEQYF. The CDR3 DNA sequence: TGTGCCAGCAGCCGGGGGAACGACTACGAGCAGTACTTC.

This clone occurred a few times. This chain's CDR3 is CASSLQGAPHYGYTF. The CDR3 nucleotides read TGCGCCAGCAGCCTACAGGGGGCTCCTCACTATGGCTACACCTTC. The V call is TRBV4-1, the J call TRBJ1-2, with TRBD1 matching over 9 bases. From germline, CDR1 is MGHRA and CDR2 YSYEKL. The ends lost 4 bases at V and 3 bases at J; junction bases unmatched: 6. This CDR3 region has 15 residues.

V gene TRBV18 combines with J gene TRBJ1-1; D perhaps matches TRBD1 (5 bases). V was cut by 1 base and J by 1 base, with 7 bases left in between. The CDR3 is 14 residues long. Germline lookup yields CDR1 KGHSH and CDR2 LQKENI. CDR3 region: CASSPRGENTEAFF. The CDR3 DNA reads TGTGCCAGCTCACCACGGGGGGAGAACACTGAAGCTTTCTTT.

CDR3 coding DNA: TGCAGCGTTGGGGACCGGGGGGCAGCCAAAAACATTCAGTACTTC. Its translation is CSVGDRGAAKNIQYF. This chain uses TRBV29-1 with TRBJ2-4, with a weak D call TRBD2 (7 bases). The V gene's germline CDR1 is SQVTM and CDR2 ANQGSEA. V dropped 4 bases and J dropped 0 bases, with 13 bases sitting between them. The length of the CDR3 is 15 residues.

This clone appeared once. The chain has TRBV3-1 (or the pseudogene TRBV3-2) and TRBJ1-2, with 8 bases that match TRBD1. The germline V gene has CDR1 LGHDT and CDR2 YNNKEL (reference sequence). Unmatched junction bases numbered 7, after V lost 1 base and J lost 6 bases. The CDR3 loop spans 15 amino acids. The DNA for the CDR3 is TGTGCCAGCAGCCAAGTGCCAGGGGGCGGTAATGGCTACACCTTC. It translates to CASSQVPGGGNGYTF.

The gene calls are TRBV29-1 and TRBJ2-7; TRBD1 matches at 7 bases. V gave up 6 bases and J gave up 4 bases; unmatched junction bases: 6. The V gene's germline CDR1 is SQVTM and CDR2 ANQGSEA. The CDR3 extends over 12 amino acids. The CDR3 bases are TGCAGCGTCGCGACGACAGGGTACGAGCAGTACTTC. This sequence encodes CSVATTGYEQYF.

The rearrangement uses TRBV3-1 (or the pseudogene TRBV3-2) and TRBJ2-7; no definite D call. Trimming stripped 0 bases from V and 8 bases from J, with 8 bases between. Germline-derived CDR1 and CDR2 are LGHDT and YNNKEL (reference sequence). The CDR3 has 12 amino acids. CDR3 DNA sequence: TGTGCCAGCAGCCAAGATAAAAAAAAGCAGTACTTC. This codes for CASSQDKKKQYF.

The V gene is TRBV9, the J gene TRBJ1-2; 8 bases are shared with TRBD1. The V gene's germline CDR1 is SGDLS and CDR2 YYNGEE. Trimming took 0 bases from V and 2 from J; bases not matched to a gene: 12. CDR3 length equals 18 residues. The CDR3 loop is CASSVATGDRPRNYGYTF. In DNA, the CDR3 is TGTGCCAGCAGCGTAGCTACGGGGGACAGGCCTCGAAACTATGGCTACACCTTC.

The chain uses TRBV18 and TRBJ2-1; D is undetermined. Germline V gives CDR1 KGHSH, CDR2 LQKENI. V lost 5 bases and J lost 5, with 10 bases in between. CDR3 length: 13 amino acids. CDR3 bases: TGTGCCAGCTCATCGAGAGGTAACAATGAGCAGTTCTTC. Its translation is CASSSRGNNEQFF.